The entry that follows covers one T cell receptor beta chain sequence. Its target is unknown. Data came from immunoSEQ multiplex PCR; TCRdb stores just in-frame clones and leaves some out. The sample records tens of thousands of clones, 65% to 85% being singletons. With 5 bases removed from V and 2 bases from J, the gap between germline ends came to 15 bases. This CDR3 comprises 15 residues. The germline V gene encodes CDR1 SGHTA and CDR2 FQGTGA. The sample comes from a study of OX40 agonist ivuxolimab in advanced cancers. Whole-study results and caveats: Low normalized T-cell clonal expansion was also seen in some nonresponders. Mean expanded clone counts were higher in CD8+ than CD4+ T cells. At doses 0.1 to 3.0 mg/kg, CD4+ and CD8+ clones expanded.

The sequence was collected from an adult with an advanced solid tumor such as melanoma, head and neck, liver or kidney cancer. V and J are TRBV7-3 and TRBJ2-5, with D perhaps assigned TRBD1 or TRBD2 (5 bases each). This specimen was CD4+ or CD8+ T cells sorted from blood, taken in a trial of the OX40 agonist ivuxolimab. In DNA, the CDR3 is TGTGCCAGCAGCGCCGAGGCCGGGACGCAAGAGACCCAGTACTTC. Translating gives CASSAEAGTQETQYF.